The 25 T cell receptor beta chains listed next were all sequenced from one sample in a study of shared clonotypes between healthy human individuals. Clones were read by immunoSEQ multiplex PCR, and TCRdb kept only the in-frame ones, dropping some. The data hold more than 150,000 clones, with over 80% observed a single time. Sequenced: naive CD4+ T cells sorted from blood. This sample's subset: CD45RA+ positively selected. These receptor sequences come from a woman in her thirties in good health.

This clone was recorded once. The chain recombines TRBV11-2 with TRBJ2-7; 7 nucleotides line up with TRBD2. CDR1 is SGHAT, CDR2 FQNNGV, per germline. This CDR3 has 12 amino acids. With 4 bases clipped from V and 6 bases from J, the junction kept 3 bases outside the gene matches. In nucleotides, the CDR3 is TGTGCCAGCAGCTCAAGGACTAGCGAGCAGTACTTC. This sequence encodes CASSSRTSEQYF.

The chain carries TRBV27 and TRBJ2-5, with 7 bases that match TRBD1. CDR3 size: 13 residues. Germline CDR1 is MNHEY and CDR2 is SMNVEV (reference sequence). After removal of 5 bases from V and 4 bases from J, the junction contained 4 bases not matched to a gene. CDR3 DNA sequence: TGTGCCAGCAGTCTTAGACAGGGAGAGACCCAGTACTTC. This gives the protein CASSLRQGETQYF.

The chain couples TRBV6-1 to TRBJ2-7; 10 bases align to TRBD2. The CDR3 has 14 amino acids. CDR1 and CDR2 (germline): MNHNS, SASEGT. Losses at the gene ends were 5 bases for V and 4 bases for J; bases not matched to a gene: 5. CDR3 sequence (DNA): TGTGCCAGCAGTACCCGGACTAGCGGTTACGAGCAGTACTTC. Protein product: CASSTRTSGYEQYF.

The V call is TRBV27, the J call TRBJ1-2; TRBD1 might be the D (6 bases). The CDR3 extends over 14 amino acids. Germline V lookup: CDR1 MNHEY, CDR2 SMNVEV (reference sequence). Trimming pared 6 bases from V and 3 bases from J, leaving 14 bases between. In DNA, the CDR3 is TGTGCCAGCAGACCAGGGGCGTCCTACTATGGCTACACCTTC. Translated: CASRPGASYYGYTF.

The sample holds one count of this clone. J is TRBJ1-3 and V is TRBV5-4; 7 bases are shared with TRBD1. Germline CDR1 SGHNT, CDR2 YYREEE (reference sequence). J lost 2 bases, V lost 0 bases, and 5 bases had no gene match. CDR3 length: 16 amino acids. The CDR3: CASSLELGTAGNTIYF. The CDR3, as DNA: TGTGCCAGCAGCTTGGAACTTGGGACAGCTGGAAACACCATATATTTT.

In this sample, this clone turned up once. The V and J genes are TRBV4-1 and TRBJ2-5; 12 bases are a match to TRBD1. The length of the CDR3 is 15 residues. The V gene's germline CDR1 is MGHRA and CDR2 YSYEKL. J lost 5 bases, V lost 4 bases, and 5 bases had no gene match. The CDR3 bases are TGCGCCAGCAGCCCTAGGGACAGGGGGCGCGAGACCCAGTACTTC. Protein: CASSPRDRGRETQYF.

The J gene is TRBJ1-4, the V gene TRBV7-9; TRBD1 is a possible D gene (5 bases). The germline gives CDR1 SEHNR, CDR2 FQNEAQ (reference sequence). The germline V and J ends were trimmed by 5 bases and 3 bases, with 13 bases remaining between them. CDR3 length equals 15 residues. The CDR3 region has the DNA TGTGCCAGCAGCCCATCCCGGGGGTCTAATGAAAAACTGTTTTTT. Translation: CASSPSRGSNEKLFF.

The CDR3 loop is CASSQFPLQGQGDQPQHF. The DNA for the CDR3 is TGTGCCAGCAGCCAATTCCCCTTGCAGGGACAGGGTGATCAGCCCCAGCATTTT. This chain joins TRBV16 and TRBJ1-5; 9 nucleotides align to TRBD1. The ends lost 1 base at V and 5 bases at J; junction bases unmatched: 12. Germline loops: CDR1 KGHSY, CDR2 FQNENV. This CDR3 comprises 18 residues.

CDR3 sequence reads: CASSYPRDSGEQYF. CDR3 bases: TGTGCCAGCAGTTACCCCCGGGACAGCGGGGAGCAGTACTTC. The chain employs TRBV6-5 and TRBJ2-7; D is possibly TRBD1 (7 bases). V gave up 2 bases and J gave up 7 bases, with 15 bases separating them. This CDR3 spans 14 amino acids. Germline CDR1 MNHEY, CDR2 SVGAGI.

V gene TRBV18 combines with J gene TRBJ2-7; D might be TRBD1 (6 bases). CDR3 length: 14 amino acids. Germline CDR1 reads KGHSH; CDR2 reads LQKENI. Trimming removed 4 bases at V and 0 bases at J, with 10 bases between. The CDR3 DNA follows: TGTGCCAGCTCACACAGGGACAACTCCTACGAGCAGTACTTC. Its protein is CASSHRDNSYEQYF.

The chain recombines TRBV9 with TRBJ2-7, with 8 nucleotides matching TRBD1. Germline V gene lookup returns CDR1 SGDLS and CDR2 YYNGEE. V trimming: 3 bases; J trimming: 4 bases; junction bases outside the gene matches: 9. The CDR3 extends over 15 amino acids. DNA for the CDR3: TGTGCCAGCAGCGACTCCGGGACAGGCTCTTACGAGCAGTACTTC. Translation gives CASSDSGTGSYEQYF. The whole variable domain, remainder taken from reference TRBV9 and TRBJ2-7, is DSGVTQTPKHLITATGQRVTLRCSPRSGDLSVYWYQQSLDQGLQFLIQYYNGEERAKGNILERFSAQQFPDLHSELNLSSLELGDSALYFCASSDSGTGSYEQYFGPGTRLTVT.

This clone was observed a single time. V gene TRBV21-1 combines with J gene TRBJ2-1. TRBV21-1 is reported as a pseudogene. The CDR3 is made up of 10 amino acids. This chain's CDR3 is CASSKAEQFF. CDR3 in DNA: TGTGCCAGCAGCAAAGCTGAGCAGTTCTTC.

CDR3 sequence: CASSQVERHEQYF. Here the CDR3 DNA reads TGCGCCAGCAGCCAAGTTGAGAGACACGAGCAGTACTTC. V usage is TRBV4-1 and J usage is TRBJ2-7; D remains unclear. V dropped 1 base and J dropped 5 bases, with 9 bases sitting between them. Per germline, CDR1 MGHRA and CDR2 YSYEKL. The CDR3 spans 13 residues.

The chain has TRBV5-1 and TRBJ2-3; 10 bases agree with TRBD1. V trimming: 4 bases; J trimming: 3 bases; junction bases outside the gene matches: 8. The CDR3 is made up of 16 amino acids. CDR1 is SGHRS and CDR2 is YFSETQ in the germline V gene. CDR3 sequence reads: CASSPGTGVLTDTQYF. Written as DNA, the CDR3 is TGCGCCAGCAGCCCTGGGACAGGGGTGTTAACAGATACGCAGTATTTT.

The CDR3, as DNA: TGTGCCAGCTCACCTGGACAGGGAATAAACATGAACACTGAAGCTTTCTTT. Protein product: CASSPGQGINMNTEAFF. The chain recombines TRBV18 with TRBJ1-1; 8 bases agree with TRBD1. Trimming removed 3 bases from V and 0 bases from J; junction bases left unmatched: 9. The CDR3 is 17 amino acids. CDR1 is KGHSH, CDR2 LQKENI, per germline.

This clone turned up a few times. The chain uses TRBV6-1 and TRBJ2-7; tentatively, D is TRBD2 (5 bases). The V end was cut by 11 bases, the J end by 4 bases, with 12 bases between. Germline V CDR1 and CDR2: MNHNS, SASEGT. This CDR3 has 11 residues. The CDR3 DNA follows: TGTGCCCAGGTCCAGCGGTACGAGCAGTACTTC. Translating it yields CAQVQRYEQYF.

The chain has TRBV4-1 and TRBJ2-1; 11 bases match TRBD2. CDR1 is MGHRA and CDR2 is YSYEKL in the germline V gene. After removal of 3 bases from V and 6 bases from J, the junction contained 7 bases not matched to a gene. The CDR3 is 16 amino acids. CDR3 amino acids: CASSHLLAGVGNEQFF. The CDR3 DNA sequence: TGCGCCAGCAGCCACTTACTAGCGGGAGTTGGCAATGAGCAGTTCTTC.

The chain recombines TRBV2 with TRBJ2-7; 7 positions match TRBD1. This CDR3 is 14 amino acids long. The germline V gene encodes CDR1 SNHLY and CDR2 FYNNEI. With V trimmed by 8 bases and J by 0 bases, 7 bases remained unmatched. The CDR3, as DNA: TGTGCCAGCTCTCCGGGACAGAGCTCCTACGAGCAGTACTTC. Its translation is CASSPGQSSYEQYF.

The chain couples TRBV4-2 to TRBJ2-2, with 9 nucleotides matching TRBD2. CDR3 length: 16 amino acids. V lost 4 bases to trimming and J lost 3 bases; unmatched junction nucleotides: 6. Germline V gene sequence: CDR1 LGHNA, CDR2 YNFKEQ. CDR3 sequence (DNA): TGTGCCAGCAGCCCTATAGCGGGAGATGACACCGGGGAGCTGTTTTTT. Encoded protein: CASSPIAGDDTGELFF.

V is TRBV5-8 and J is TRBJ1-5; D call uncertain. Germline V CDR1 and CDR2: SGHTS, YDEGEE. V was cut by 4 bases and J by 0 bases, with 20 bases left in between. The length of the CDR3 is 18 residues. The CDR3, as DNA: TGTGCCAGCAGCGAATCTACGGACTCCCAATATAGCAATCAGCCCCAGCATTTT. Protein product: CASSESTDSQYSNQPQHF.

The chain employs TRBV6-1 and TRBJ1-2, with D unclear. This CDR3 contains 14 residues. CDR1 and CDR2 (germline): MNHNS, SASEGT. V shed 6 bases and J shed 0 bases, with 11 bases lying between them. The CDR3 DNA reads TGTGCCAGCAGGGACCAAGCAGCTAACTATGGCTACACCTTC. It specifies CASRDQAANYGYTF.

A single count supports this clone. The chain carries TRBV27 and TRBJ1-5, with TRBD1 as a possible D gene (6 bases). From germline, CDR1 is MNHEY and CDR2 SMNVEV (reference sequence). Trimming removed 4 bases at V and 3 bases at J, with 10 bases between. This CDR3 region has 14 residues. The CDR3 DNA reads TGTGCCAGCAGTTCTGGACAGAACAATCAGCCCCAGCATTTT. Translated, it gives CASSSGQNNQPQHF.

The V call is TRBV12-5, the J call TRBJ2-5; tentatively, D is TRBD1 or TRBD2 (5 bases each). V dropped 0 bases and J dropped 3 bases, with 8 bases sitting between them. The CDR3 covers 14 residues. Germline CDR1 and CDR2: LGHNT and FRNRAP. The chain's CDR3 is CASGLVRGEETQYF. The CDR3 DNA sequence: TGTGCTAGTGGTTTGGTACGGGGCGAAGAGACCCAGTACTTC.

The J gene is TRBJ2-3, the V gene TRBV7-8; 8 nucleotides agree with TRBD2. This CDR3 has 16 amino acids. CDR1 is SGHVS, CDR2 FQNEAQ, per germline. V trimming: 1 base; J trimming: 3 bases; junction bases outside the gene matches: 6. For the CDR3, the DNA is TGTGCCAGCAGCTTAGGCCGAGCGGGAGTGACAGATACGCAGTATTTT. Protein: CASSLGRAGVTDTQYF.

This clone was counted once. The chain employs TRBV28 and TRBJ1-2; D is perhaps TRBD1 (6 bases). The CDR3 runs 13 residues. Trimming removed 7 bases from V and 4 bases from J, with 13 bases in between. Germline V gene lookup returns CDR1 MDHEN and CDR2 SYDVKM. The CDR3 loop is CASIGQTFYGYTF. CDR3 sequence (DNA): TGTGCCAGCATCGGACAGACCTTCTATGGCTACACCTTC.